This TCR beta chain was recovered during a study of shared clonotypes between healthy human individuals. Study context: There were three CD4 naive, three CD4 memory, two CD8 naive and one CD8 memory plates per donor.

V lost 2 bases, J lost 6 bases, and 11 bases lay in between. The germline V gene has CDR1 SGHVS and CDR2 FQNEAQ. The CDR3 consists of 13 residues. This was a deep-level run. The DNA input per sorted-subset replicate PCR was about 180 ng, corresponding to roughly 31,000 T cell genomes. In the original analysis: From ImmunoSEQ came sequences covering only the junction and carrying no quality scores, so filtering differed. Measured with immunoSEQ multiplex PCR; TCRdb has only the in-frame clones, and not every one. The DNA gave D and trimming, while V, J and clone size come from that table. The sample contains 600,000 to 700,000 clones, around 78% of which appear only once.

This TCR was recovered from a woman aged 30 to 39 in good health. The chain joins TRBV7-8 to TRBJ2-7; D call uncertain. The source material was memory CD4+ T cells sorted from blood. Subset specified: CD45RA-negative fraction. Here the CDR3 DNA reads TGTGCCAGCAGCTTAAACTATCTGGGCGAGCAGTACTTC. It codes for CASSLNYLGEQYF.